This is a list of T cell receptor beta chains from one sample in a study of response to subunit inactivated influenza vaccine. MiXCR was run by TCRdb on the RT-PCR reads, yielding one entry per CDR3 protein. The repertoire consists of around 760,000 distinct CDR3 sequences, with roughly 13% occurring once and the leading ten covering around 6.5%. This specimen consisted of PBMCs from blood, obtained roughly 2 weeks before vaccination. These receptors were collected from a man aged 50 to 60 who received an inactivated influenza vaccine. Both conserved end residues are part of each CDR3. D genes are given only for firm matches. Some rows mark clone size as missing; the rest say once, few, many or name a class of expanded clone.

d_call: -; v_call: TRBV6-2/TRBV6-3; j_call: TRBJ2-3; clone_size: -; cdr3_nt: TGTGCCAGCAGTTACTATTCTGGGTCAGATACGCAGTATTTT; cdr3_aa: CASSYYSGSDTQYF
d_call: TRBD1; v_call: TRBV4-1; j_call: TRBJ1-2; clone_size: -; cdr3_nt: TGCGCCAGCAGCCAAGTTCAGGGGGATAACTATGGCTACACCTTC; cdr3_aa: CASSQVQGDNYGYTF
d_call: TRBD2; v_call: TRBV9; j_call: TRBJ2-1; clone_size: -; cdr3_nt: TGTGCCAGCAGCCCGCCGGGACTAGCGGGAGTAAGTGAGCAGTTCTTC; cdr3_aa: CASSPPGLAGVSEQFF
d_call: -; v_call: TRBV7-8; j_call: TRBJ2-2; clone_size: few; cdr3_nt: TGTGCCAGCAGCTTAAAGTGGGAGGCCGGGGAGCTGTTTTTT; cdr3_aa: CASSLKWEAGELFF
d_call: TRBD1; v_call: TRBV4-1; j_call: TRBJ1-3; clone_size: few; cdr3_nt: TGCGCCAGCAGCCATCCGGACAGGGTGGGAAACACCATATATTTT; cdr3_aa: CASSHPDRVGNTIYF
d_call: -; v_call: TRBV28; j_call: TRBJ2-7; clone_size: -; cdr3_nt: TGTGCCAGCAGTATCGCCGTTACAGGTTCCAACGAGCAGTACTTC; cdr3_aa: CASSIAVTGSNEQYF
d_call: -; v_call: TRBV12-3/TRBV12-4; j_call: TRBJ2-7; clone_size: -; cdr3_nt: TGTGCCAGCAGTTCACCAGAAAACAGGCTACTCTCCTACGAGCAGTACTTC; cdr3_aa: CASSSPENRLLSYEQYF
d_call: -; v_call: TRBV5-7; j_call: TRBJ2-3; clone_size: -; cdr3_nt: TGTGCCAGCAGCTCCGTTCTTACGGGAGCCTCCACAGATACGCAGTATTTT; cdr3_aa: CASSSVLTGASTDTQYF
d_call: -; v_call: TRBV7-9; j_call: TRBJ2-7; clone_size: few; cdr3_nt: TGTGCCAGCACCCCGGGAAGACTCTACGAGCAGTACTTC; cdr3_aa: CASTPGRLYEQYF
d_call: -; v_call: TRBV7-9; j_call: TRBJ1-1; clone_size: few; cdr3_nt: TGTGCCAGCAGCTTAAACCCTGAAGCTTTCTTT; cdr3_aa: CASSLNPEAFF
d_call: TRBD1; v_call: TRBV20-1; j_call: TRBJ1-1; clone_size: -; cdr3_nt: TGCAGTGCTGACATGACCGGACAGGGGGTCCCTGAAGCTTTCTTT; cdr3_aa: CSADMTGQGVPEAFF
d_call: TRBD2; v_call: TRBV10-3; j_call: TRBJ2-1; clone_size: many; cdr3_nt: TGTGCCATCAGTGAGTTCGAAGTCTTAGCGGGAGCCAATGAGCAGTTCTTC; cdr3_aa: CAISEFEVLAGANEQFF
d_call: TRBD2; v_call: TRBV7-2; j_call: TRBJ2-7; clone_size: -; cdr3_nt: TGTGCCAGCAGCTCCACCACCGGGACTAGTGGCGAGCAGTACTTC; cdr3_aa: CASSSTTGTSGEQYF
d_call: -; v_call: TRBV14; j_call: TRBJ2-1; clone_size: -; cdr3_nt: TGTGCCAGCAGCCAATACCCTAGAGGGTCCTACAATGAGCAGTTCTTC; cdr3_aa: CASSQYPRGSYNEQFF
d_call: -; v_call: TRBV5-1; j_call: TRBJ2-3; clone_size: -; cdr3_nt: TGCGCCAGCAGCTCCCGGGGCCGAGCTAGCACAGATACGCAGTATTTT; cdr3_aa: CASSSRGRASTDTQYF
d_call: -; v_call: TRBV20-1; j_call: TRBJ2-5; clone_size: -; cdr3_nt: TGCAGTGCTCTCACTGAGGAGACCCAGTACTTC; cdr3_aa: CSALTEETQYF
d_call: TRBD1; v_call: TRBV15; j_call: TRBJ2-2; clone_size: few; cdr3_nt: TGTGCCACCAGCAGACATCAACAGGGGCCCGGGGAGCTGTTTTTT; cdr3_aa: CATSRHQQGPGELFF
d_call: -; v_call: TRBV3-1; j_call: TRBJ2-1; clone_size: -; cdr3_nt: TGTGCCAGCAGCCAAGGAGCGCGAGAGCAGTTCTTC; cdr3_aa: CASSQGAREQFF
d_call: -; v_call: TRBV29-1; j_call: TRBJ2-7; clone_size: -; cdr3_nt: TGCAGCGTTGAAGATCGCGGGACAGAGGATTACGAGCAGTACTTC; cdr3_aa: CSVEDRGTEDYEQYF
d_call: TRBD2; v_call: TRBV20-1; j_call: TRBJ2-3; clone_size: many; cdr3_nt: TGCAGTGCTAGCGTTATGACTAGCGGGAGAGCAGATACGCAGTATTTT; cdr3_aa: CSASVMTSGRADTQYF
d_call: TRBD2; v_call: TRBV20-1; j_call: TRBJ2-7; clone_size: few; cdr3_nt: TGCAGTGCTAGAGATCGGGCGGGAGGGTTCCTCTACGAGCAGTACTTC; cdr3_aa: CSARDRAGGFLYEQYF
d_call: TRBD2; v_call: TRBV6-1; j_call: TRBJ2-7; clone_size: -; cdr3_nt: TGTGCCAGCGGCCAACCGGGACTAGCGGGAGTATTGTACTTC; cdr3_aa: CASGQPGLAGVLYF
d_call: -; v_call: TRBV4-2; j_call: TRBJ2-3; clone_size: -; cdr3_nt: TGTGCCAGCAGCCACCCGGATACGCAGTATTTT; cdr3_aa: CASSHPDTQYF
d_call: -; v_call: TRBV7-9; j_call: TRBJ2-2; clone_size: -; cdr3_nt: TGTGCCAGCAGCTTACGGGGGGCACCCACCGGGGAGCTGTTTTTT; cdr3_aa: CASSLRGAPTGELFF
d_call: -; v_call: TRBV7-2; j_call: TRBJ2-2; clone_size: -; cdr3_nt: TGTGCCAGCAGCTTAGAACACCGCACCGGGGAGCTGTTTTTT; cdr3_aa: CASSLEHRTGELFF
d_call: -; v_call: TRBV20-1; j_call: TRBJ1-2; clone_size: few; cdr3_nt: TGCAGTGTCTCTGACCGAGCTAACTATGGCTACACCTTC; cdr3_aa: CSVSDRANYGYTF
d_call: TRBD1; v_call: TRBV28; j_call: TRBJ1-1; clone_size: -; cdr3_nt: TGTGCCAGCAGTCCCTCCTCGGGACAGGGGGGTACTGAAGCTTTCTTT; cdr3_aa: CASSPSSGQGGTEAFF
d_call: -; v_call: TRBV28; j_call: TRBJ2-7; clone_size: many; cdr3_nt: TGTGCCAGCAGTTTAGGACTGGATGCCTACGAGCAGTACTTC; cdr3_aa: CASSLGLDAYEQYF
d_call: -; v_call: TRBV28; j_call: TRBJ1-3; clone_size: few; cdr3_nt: TGTGCCAGCAGTTTCCGAGGGGCCCGCTCTGGAAACACCATATATTTT; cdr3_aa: CASSFRGARSGNTIYF
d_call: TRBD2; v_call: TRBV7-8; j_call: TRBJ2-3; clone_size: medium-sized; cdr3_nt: TGTGCCAGCAGCTTAGCGTTAGCGGGGGGAAACACAGATACGCAGTATTTT; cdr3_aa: CASSLALAGGNTDTQYF
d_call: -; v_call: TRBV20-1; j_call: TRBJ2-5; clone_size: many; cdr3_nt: TGCAGTGCTGAAAGGACCTTTCAAGAGACCCAGTACTTC; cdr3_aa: CSAERTFQETQYF
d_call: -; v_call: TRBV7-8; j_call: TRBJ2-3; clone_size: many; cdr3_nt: TGTGCCAGCAGCCGAATCTATGACAGGCGGAGGACAGATACGCAGTATTTT; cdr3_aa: CASSRIYDRRRTDTQYF
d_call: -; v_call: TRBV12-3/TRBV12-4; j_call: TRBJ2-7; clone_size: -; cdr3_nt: TGTGCCAGCAGTACAGATAAGGGCTACGAGCAGTACTTC; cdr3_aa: CASSTDKGYEQYF
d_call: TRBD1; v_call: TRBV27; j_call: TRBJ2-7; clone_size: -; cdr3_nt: TGTGCCAGCAGTTTATCGGACAGGGGCGAGCAGTACTTC; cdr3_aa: CASSLSDRGEQYF
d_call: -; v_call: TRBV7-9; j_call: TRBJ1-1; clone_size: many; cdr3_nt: TGTGCCAGCAGAGACGGCGGTTTTGACACTGAAGCTTTCTTT; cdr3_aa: CASRDGGFDTEAFF
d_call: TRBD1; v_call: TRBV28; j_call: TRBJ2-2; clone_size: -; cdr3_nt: TGTGCCAGCAGTCCATCGCCGGGACAGGGCGCGAACACCGGGGAGCTGTTTTTT; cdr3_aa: CASSPSPGQGANTGELFF
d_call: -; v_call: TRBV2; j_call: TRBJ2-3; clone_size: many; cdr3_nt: TGTGCCAGCAACGAACCTCCAGATACGCAGTATTTT; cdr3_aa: CASNEPPDTQYF
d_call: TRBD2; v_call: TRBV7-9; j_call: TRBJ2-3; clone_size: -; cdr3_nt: TGTGCCAGCACCTCGGGGGGAGATACGCAGTATTTT; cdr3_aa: CASTSGGDTQYF
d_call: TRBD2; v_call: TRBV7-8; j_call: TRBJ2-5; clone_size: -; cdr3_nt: TGTGCCAGCAGCTCGGACCTGTTCGCGGGGGTACAAGAGACCCAGTACTTC; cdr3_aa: CASSSDLFAGVQETQYF
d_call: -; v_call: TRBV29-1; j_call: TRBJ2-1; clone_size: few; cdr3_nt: TGCAGCGTTGAACGAGGGAATGAGCAGTTCTTC; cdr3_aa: CSVERGNEQFF
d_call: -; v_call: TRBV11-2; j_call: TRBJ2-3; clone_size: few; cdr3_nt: TGTGCCAGCAGCTTAGAACTATCTAGCGTCCCAGATACGCAGTATTTT; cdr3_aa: CASSLELSSVPDTQYF
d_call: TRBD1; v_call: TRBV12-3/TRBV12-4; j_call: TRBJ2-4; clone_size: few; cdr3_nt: TGTGCCAGCAGTACGACAGGGGCCTTCGCCAAAAACATTCAGTACTTC; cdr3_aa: CASSTTGAFAKNIQYF
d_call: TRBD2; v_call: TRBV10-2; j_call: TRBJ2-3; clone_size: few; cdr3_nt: TGCGCCAGCAGCCTCCCCCCTGGGCGAGCTAGCGGGATCGCGGATACGCAGTATTTT; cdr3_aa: CASSLPPGRASGIADTQYF
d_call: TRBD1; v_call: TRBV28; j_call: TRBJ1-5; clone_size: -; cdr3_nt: TGTGCCAGCAGTTGGACCTCAGGGGGTAATCAGCCCCAGCATTTT; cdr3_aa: CASSWTSGGNQPQHF
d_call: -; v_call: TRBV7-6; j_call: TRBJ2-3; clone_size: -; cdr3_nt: TGTGCCAGCAGCTGGGCCTCGGCGGATACGCAGTATTTT; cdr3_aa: CASSWASADTQYF
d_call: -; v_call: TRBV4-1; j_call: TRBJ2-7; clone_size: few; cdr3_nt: TGCGCCAGCAGCTCAATTACAGACGGAACCTACGAGCAGTACTTC; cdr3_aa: CASSSITDGTYEQYF
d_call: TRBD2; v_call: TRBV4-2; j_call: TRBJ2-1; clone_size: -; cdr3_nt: TGTGCCAGCAGCCAAGATCTATTAGCGGGAGGGAACAATGAGCAGTTCTTC; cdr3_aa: CASSQDLLAGGNNEQFF
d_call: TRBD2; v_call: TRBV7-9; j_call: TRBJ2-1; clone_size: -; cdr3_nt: TGTGCCAGCAGCCCCAGACTAGCGGTGGGCAATGAGCAGTTCTTC; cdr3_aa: CASSPRLAVGNEQFF
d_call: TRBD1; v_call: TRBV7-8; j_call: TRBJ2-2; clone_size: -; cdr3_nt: TGTGCCAGCAGCCACCAACAGGGGACCGGGGAGCTGTTTTTT; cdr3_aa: CASSHQQGTGELFF
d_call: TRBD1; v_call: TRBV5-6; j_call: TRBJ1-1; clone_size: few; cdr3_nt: TGTGCCAGCGGGGAGGGACAGGGGAACACTGAAGCTTTCTTT; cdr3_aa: CASGEGQGNTEAFF
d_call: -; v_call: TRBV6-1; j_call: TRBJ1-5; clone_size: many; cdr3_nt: TGTGCCAGCAGTCCTACGACCAGCAATCAGCCCCAGCATTTT; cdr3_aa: CASSPTTSNQPQHF
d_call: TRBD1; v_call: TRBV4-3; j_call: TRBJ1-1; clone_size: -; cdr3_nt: TGCGCCAGCAGCCAAGATGACAGGGGGGTTACTGAAGCTTTCTTT; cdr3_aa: CASSQDDRGVTEAFF
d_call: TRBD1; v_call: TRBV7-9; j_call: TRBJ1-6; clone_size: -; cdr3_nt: TGTGCCAGCAGCCTATACTCGGGACAGGGGGCGAATTCACCCCTCCACTTT; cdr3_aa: CASSLYSGQGANSPLHF
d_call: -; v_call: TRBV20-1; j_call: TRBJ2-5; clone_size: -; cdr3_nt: TGCAGTGCTCCCATCAGGGGCCGGCAAGAGACCCAGTACTTC; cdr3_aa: CSAPIRGRQETQYF
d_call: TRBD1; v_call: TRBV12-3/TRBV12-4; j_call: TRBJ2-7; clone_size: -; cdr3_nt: TGTGCCAGCAGCATAAGGGGGGGACAGGGCTACTACGAGCAGTACTTC; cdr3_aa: CASSIRGGQGYYEQYF
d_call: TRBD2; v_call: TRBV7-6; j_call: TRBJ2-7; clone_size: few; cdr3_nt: TGTGCCAGCAGCGTCTCCGGGACTAGTGGTTACGAGCAGTACTTC; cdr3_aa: CASSVSGTSGYEQYF
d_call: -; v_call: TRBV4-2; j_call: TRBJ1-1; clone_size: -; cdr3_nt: TGTGCCAGCAGCCAGGCCAGGGGCACTGAAGCTTTCTTT; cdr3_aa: CASSQARGTEAFF
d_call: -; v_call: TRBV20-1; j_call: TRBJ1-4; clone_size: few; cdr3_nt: TGCAGTGCTAGAGACCCCTGGGAGGTGAAGGTTGAAAAACTGTTTTTT; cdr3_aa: CSARDPWEVKVEKLFF
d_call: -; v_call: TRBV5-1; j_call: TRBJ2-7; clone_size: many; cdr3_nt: TGCGCCAGCAGCTTGGTCCGGGAGGAGCAGTACTTC; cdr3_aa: CASSLVREEQYF